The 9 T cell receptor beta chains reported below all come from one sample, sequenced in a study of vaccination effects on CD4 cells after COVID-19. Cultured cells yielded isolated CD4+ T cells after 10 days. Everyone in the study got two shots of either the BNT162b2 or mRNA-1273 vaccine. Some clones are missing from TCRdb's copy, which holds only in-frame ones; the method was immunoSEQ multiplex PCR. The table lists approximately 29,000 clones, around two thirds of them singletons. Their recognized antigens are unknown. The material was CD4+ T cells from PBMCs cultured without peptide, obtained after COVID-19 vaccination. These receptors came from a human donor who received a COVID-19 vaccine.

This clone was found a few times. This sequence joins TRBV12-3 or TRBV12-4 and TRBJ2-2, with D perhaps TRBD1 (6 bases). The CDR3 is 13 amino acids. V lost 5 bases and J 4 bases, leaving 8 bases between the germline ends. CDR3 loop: CASSRTVTGELFF. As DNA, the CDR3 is TGTGCCAGCAGTCGGACAGTCACCGGGGAGCTGTTTTTT.

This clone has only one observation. DNA of the CDR3: TGTGCCAGCAGCCAAATGGGAGGCGGGGCCTACGAGCAGTACTTC. Translation gives CASSQMGGGAYEQYF. The chain joins TRBV3-1 (or the pseudogene TRBV3-2) to TRBJ2-7, with a possible D match to TRBD2 (6 bases). The CDR3 covers 15 residues. V lost 2 bases and J 2 bases, leaving 13 bases between the germline ends. In germline, CDR1 is LGHDT, CDR2 YNNKEL (reference sequence).

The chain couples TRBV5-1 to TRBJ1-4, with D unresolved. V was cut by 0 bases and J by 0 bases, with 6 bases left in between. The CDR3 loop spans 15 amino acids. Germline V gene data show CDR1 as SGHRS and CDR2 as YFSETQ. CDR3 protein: CASSLAGTTNEKLFF. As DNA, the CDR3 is TGCGCCAGCAGCTTGGCCGGAACAACTAATGAAAAACTGTTTTTT.

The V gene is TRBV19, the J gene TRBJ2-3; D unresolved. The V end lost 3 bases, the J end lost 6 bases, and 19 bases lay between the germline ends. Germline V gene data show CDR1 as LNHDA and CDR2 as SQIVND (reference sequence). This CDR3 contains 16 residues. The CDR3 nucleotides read TGTGCCAGTAGTATCCGTGGTGGGGTAGGGCCGGATACGCAGTATTTT. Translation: CASSIRGGVGPDTQYF.

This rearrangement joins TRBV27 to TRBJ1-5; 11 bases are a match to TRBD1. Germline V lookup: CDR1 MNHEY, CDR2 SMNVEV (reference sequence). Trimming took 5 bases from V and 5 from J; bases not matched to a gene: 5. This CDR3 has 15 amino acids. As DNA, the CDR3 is TGTGCCAGCAGTAAAGGACAGGGGGCTTATCAGCCCCAGCATTTT. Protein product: CASSKGQGAYQPQHF.

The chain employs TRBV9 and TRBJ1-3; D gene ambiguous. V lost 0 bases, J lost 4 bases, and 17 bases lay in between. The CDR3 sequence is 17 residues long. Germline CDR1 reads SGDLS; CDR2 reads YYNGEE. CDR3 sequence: CASSVDPRRGRGNTIYF. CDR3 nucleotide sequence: TGTGCCAGCAGCGTAGATCCACGCCGGGGAAGGGGAAACACCATATATTTT.

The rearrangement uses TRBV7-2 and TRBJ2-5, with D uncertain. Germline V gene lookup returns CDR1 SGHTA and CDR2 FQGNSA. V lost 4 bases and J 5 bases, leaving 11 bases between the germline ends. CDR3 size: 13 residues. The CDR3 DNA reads TGTGCCAGCAGCTCAGCACCCACGGAGACCCAGTACTTC. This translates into CASSSAPTETQYF. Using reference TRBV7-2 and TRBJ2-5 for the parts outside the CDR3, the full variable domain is GAGVSQSPSNKVTEKGKDVELRCDPISGHTALYWYRQSLGQGLEFLIYFQGNSAPDKSGLPSDRFSAERTGGSVSTLTIQRTQQEDSAVYLCASSSAPTETQYFGPGTRLLVL.

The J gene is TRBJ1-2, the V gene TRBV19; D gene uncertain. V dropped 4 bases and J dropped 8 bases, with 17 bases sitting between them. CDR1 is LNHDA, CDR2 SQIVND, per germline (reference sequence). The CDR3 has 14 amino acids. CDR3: CASSTGVGRGGYTF. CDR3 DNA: TGTGCCAGTAGTACCGGGGTAGGGCGTGGAGGCTACACCTTC.

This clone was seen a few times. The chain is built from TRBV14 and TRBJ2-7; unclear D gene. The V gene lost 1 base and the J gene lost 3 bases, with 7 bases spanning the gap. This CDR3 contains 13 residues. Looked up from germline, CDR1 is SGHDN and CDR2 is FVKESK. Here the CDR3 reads CASSQVVGYEQYF. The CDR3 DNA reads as TGTGCCAGCAGCCAAGTTGTCGGCTACGAGCAGTACTTC.